The T cell receptor (beta chain) under discussion was sequenced for a study of shared T cell receptors in the human thymus. Using immunoSEQ multiplex PCR, the repertoire was profiled, and TCRdb retains in-frame clones only, with some absent. The table lists about 660,000 clones, more than 70% of them singletons, with roughly 0.0089% in the top ten. Germline CDR1 MDHEN, CDR2 SYDVKM. CDR3 length: 15 amino acids. The J segment lost 3 bases and the V segment lost 3 bases, leaving 6 bases of the junction unmatched. These data also featured in a second study, about human thymus T cells. This second report adds: Donors were healthy Finnish babies undergoing corrective operations for congenital heart defects. The thymus tissue came from resections taken during corrective heart surgery. Apparent skewing of V and J gene usage characterized both thymic and blood repertoires. Related studies noted strongly shared thymic repertoires across unrelated people.

This TCR was sampled from a boy in the first two years of life with a congenital heart defect. The sequenced sample was thymocytes. The chain employs TRBV28 and TRBJ2-7, with 9 bases matching TRBD1. The CDR3 DNA follows: TGTGCCAGCAGTTTTATCCGGGACAGGGACTACGAGCAGTACTTC. Protein: CASSFIRDRDYEQYF. The entire variable domain, with the rest obtained from reference TRBV28 and TRBJ2-7, is as follows: DVKVTQSSRYLVKRTGEKVFLECVQDMDHENMFWYRQDPGLGLRLIYFSYDVKMKEKGDIPEGYSVSREKKERFSLILESASTNQTSMYLCASSFIRDRDYEQYFGPGTRLTVT.